This TCR beta chain was found in a study of blood T cell repertoires in COVID-19. Study overall: Researchers got acute and convalescent COVID-19 samples from the United States, Italy and Spain. Sources were T cells, B-cell-depleted T cells, or PBMCs; the material itself was cDNA or gDNA.

CDR1 is MNHEY and CDR2 is SVGAGI in the germline V gene. Deletions cut 4 bases from V and 9 bases from J, with 16 bases between. The CDR3 runs to 15 residues. Produced via immunoSEQ multiplex PCR; TCRdb's table is partial and in-frame only. The data show roughly 700,000 clones, around 89% seen once. This chain uses TRBV6-5 with TRBJ1-6; D call uncertain. Sequencing was carried out using peripheral blood. This sequence originates from a woman between 18 and 29 years old with acute or convalescent COVID-19. This chain's CDR3 is CASSSRGAWGSPLHF. The CDR3, as DNA: TGTGCCAGCAGTTCCCGGGGAGCATGGGGTTCACCCCTCCACTTT.